This T cell receptor beta chain derives from a study of blood T cell repertoires in COVID-19. Whole-study context: Samples taken during acute and convalescent COVID-19 were collected in the United States, Italy and Spain. In each case, the material was cDNA or gDNA derived from T cells, B-cell-depleted T cells, or PBMCs.

Germline CDR1 reads MNHEY; CDR2 reads SMNVEV (reference sequence). With 1 base clipped from V and 5 bases from J, the junction kept 13 bases outside the gene matches. CDR3 length: 17 amino acids. As handled by the study authors: Counts of nucleated cells, estimated from reference gene primer amplification, were obtained. Only in-frame clones appear in the TCRdb table, and some are missing; sequencing was by immunoSEQ multiplex PCR. The D gene and trimming were derived from the DNA, and the V and J assignments and clone size from that table. Of roughly 110,000 clones in the sample, 75% to 95% were seen once.

This TCR came from a woman in her 30s with acute or convalescent COVID-19. The gene calls are TRBV27 and TRBJ2-7, with 8 bases aligning to TRBD1. The sample was peripheral blood. Here the CDR3 DNA reads TGTGCCAGCAGTTTATATGCCAGGGGGCTAGTTTTCGACGAGCAGTACTTC. This translates into CASSLYARGLVFDEQYF.